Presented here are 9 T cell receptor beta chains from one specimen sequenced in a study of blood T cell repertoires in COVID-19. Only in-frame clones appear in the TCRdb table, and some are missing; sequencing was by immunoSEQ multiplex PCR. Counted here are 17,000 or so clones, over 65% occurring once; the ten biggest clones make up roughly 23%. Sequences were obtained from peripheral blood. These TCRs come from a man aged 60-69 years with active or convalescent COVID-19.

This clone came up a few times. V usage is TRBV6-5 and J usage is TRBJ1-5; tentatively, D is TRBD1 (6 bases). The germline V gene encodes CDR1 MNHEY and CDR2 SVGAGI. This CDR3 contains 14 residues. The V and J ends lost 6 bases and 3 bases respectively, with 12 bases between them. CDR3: CASRRQGNNQPQHF. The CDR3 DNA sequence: TGTGCCAGCAGAAGGCAGGGGAACAATCAGCCCCAGCATTTT.

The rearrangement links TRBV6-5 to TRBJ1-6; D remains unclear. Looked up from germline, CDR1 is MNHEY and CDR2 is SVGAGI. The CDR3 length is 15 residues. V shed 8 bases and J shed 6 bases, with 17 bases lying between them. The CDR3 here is CASLLGRDGNSPLHF. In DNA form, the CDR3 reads TGTGCCAGCCTCCTTGGACGGGATGGTAATTCACCCCTCCACTTT.

The CDR3 DNA is TGTGCCAGCAGTTACGGGGGGAGGAATGAGCAGTTCTTC. Translating gives CASSYGGRNEQFF. This rearrangement joins TRBV12-3 or TRBV12-4 to TRBJ2-1; the match to TRBD2 covers 7 bases. This CDR3 has 13 residues. The ends lost 4 bases at V and 7 bases at J; junction bases unmatched: 4.

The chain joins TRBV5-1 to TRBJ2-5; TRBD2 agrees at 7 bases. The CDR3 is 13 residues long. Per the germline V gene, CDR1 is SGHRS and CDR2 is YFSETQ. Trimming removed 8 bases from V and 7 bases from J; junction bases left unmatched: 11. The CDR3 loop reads CARRLAPQGTQYF. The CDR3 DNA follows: TGCGCCAGACGACTAGCACCCCAGGGGACCCAGTACTTC.

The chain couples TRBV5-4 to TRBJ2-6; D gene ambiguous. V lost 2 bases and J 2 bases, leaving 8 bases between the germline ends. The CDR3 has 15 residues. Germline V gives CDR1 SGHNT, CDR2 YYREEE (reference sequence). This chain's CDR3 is CASSFKQTGANVLTF. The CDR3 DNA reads TGTGCCAGCAGCTTTAAACAGACTGGGGCCAACGTCCTGACTTTC.

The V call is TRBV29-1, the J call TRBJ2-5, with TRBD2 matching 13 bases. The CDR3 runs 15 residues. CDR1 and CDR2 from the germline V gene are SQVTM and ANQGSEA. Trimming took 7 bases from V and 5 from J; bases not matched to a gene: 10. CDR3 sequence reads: CSGKRLAGGGETQYF. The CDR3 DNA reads TGCAGCGGAAAAAGACTAGCGGGAGGTGGTGAGACCCAGTACTTC.

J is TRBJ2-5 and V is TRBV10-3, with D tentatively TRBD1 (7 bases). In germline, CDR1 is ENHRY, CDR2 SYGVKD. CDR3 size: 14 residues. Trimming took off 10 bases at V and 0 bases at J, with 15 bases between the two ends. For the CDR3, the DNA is TGTGCCAGTACTACAGGGGACTACCAAGAGACCCAGTACTTC. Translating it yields CASTTGDYQETQYF.

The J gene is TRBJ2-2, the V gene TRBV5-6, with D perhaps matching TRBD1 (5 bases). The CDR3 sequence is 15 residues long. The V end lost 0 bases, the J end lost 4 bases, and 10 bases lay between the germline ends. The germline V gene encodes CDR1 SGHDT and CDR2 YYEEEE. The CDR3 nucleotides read TGTGCCAGCAGCTTGGGGCAGGGAATCACCGGGGAGCTGTTTTTT. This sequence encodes CASSLGQGITGELFF.

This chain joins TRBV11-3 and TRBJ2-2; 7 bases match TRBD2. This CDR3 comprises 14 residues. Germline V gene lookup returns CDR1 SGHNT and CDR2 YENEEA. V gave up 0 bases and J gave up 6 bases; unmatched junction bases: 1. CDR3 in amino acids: CASSLDGGAGELFF. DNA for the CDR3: TGTGCCAGCAGCTTAGATGGGGGGGCCGGGGAGCTGTTTTTT.